Listed here are 5 T cell receptor beta chains from one sample, sequenced in a study of blood T cell repertoires in COVID-19. Sequencing was performed with immunoSEQ multiplex PCR; in TCRdb, only in-frame clones are kept and a portion is missing. The sample yields some 200,000 clones, over 60% seen once. The sequencing sample was made of peripheral blood. The receptors stem from a woman between 65 and 79 years old with acute or convalescent COVID-19.

The rearrangement uses TRBV9 and TRBJ2-1, with 9 bases lining up with TRBD1. This CDR3 has 14 amino acids. CDR1 SGDLS and CDR2 YYNGEE come from the germline V gene. The trim removed 3 bases at V and 5 bases at J, leaving 3 bases unmatched. Written as DNA, the CDR3 is TGTGCCAGCAGCGCCGGGACAGGGCACAATGAGCAGTTCTTC. This codes for CASSAGTGHNEQFF.

This clone has just one count. This sequence joins TRBV6-2 or TRBV6-3 and TRBJ1-4; D remains ambiguous. Trimming pared 0 bases from V and 8 bases from J, leaving 16 bases between. CDR3 length equals 16 residues. Germline assignment: CDR1 MNHEY and CDR2 SVGEGT. The CDR3 DNA follows: TGTGCCAGCAGTTACTCTCGGCGACTAACGGGGGAAAAACTGTTTTTT. This sequence encodes CASSYSRRLTGEKLFF.

The chain joins TRBV5-1 to TRBJ2-5; perhaps TRBD1 as D (5 bases). The CDR3 contains 14 residues. Per the germline V gene, CDR1 is SGHRS and CDR2 is YFSETQ. V was clipped by 4 bases and J by 1 base, with 11 bases between them. CDR3 residues: CASSGATAQETQYF. CDR3 sequence (DNA): TGCGCCAGCAGCGGGGCGACAGCCCAAGAGACCCAGTACTTC.

The rearrangement uses TRBV6-6 and TRBJ2-6, with D possibly being TRBD1 (6 bases). The CDR3 has 18 residues. V shed 5 bases and J shed 0 bases, with 17 bases lying between them. The germline CDR1 and CDR2 sequences are MNHNY and SVGAGI (reference sequence). The CDR3 DNA reads TGTGCCAGCAGTCCCTGGGTGGACAGCCACTCTGGGGCCAACGTCCTGACTTTC. Encoded protein: CASSPWVDSHSGANVLTF.

The rearrangement joins TRBV18 to TRBJ2-7; D is perhaps TRBD2 (7 bases). Trimming cost V 2 bases and J 5 bases, with 10 bases left between them. Germline V gene data show CDR1 as KGHSH and CDR2 as LQKENI. The CDR3 is made up of 13 amino acids. The DNA for the CDR3 is TGTGCCAGCTCACCAGGGGGGGGCGACGAGCAGTACTTC. Residues: CASSPGGGDEQYF. The variable domain in full, with the rest retrieved from reference TRBV18 and TRBJ2-7, is NAGVMQNPRHLVRRRGQEARLRCSPMKGHSHVYWYRQLPEEGLKFMVYLQKENIIDESGMPKERFSAEFPKEGPSILRIQQVVRGDSAAYFCASSPGGGDEQYFGPGTRLTVT.